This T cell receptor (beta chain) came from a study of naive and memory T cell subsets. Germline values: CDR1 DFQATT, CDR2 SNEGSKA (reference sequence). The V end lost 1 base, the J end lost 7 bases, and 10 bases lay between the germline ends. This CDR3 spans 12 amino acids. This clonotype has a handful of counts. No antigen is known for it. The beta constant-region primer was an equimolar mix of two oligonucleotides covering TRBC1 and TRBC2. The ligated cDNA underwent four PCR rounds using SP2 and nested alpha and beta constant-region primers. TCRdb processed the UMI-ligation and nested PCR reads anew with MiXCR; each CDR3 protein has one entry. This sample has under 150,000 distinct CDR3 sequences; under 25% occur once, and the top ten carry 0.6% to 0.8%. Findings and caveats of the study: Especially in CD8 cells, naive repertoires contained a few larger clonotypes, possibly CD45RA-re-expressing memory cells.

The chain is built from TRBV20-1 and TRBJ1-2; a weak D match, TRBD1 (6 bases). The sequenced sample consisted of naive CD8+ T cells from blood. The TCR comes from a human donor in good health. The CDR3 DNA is TGCAGTGCTAGAGTACAGGGCCCTGGCTACACCTTC. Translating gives CSARVQGPGYTF.